This entry lists 16 T cell receptor beta chains sequenced from one sample in a study of T cell changes during pregnancy in multiple sclerosis. Generated by immunoSEQ multiplex PCR, the TCRdb table keeps only in-frame clones and is missing some. This table has some 94,000 clones, 80% to 95% appearing once. Sample: peripheral blood, taken in the first trimester of pregnancy. Every receptor here comes from a female donor with multiple sclerosis, enrolled in a pregnancy study.

V usage is TRBV6-4 and J usage is TRBJ2-7; 7 bases fit TRBD2. CDR1 and CDR2 from the germline V gene are MRHNA and SNTAGT. This CDR3 has 17 residues. V shed 3 bases, J shed 1 base, and the junction held 12 bases outside the gene matches. CDR3 protein: CASSEYASASGSYEQYF. The CDR3 DNA follows: TGTGCCAGCAGTGAATATGCGTCGGCTAGCGGTTCCTACGAGCAGTACTTC.

The chain is built from TRBV6-6 and TRBJ2-5; no clear D gene. This CDR3 is built from 14 residues. The V gene's germline CDR1 is MNHNY and CDR2 SVGAGI (reference sequence). V dropped 2 bases and J dropped 5 bases, with 12 bases sitting between them. The chain's CDR3 is CASSYGSSGETQYF. CDR3 DNA: TGTGCCAGCAGTTACGGTTCTAGTGGGGAGACCCAGTACTTC.

This sequence joins TRBV27 and TRBJ2-3; the D gene is possibly TRBD1 (5 bases). This CDR3 has 12 residues. CDR1 and CDR2 from the germline V gene are MNHEY and SMNVEV (reference sequence). Trimming pared 5 bases from V and 9 bases from J, leaving 12 bases between. The CDR3 reads CASSVWGQTQYF. CDR3 DNA sequence: TGTGCCAGCAGTGTCTGGGGCCAGACGCAGTATTTT.

The CDR3 DNA reads TGCAGCGCAGGACAGTGGAACTATGGCTACACCTTC. As protein: CSAGQWNYGYTF. The chain uses TRBV29-1 and TRBJ1-2, with TRBD1 as a possible D gene (6 bases). Trimming stripped 7 bases from V and 2 bases from J, with 11 bases between. Germline CDR1 reads SQVTM; CDR2 reads ANQGSEA. This CDR3 spans 12 amino acids.

This sequence joins TRBV4-1 and TRBJ1-5, with 8 bases fitting TRBD1. With 2 bases clipped from V and 3 bases from J, the junction kept 3 bases outside the gene matches. Germline loops: CDR1 MGHRA, CDR2 YSYEKL. CDR3 length: 15 amino acids. The DNA for the CDR3 is TGCGCCAGCAGCCAACCGACAGGGGCCAATCAGCCCCAGCATTTT. This translates into CASSQPTGANQPQHF.

This sequence joins TRBV5-4 and TRBJ2-2; 11 bases agree with TRBD2. Germline V gives CDR1 SGHNT, CDR2 YYREEE (reference sequence). Trimming removed 3 bases from V and 6 bases from J; junction bases left unmatched: 4. CDR3 length: 15 amino acids. CDR3 region: CASSYPGLAAGELFF. CDR3 coding DNA: TGTGCCAGCAGCTATCCGGGACTAGCGGCCGGGGAGCTGTTTTTT. The full variable domain, completed using reference TRBV5-4 and TRBJ2-2, is ETGVTQSPTHLIKTRGQQVTLRCSSQSGHNTVSWYQQALGQGPQFIFQYYREEENGRGNFPPRFSGLQFPNYSSELNVNALELDDSALYLCASSYPGLAAGELFFGEGSRLTVL.

This chain connects TRBV7-9 to TRBJ2-7; 12 nucleotides line up with TRBD2. Germline assignment: CDR1 SEHNR and CDR2 FQNEAQ (reference sequence). CDR3 length: 16 amino acids. Unmatched junction bases numbered 7, after V lost 5 bases and J lost 2 bases. The CDR3 protein is CASSTPLAGGTYEQYF. The CDR3 coding sequence is TGTGCCAGCAGCACCCCTCTAGCGGGAGGGACCTACGAGCAGTACTTC. Together with reference TRBV7-9 and TRBJ2-7, the CDR3 gives the full variable domain: DTGVSQNPRHKITKRGQNVTFRCDPISEHNRLYWYRQTLGQGPEFLTYFQNEAQLEKSRLLSDRFSAERPKGSFSTLEIQRTEQGDSAMYLCASSTPLAGGTYEQYFGPGTRLTVT.

Note on this clone: The same CDR3 can be traced to other DNA sequences in this sample. The chain couples TRBV27 to TRBJ2-7, with D possibly being TRBD1 (5 bases). Germline V lookup: CDR1 MNHEY, CDR2 SMNVEV (reference sequence). The CDR3 has 13 residues. V was pared by 2 bases and J by 0 bases, with 5 bases between. For the CDR3, the DNA is TGTGCCAGCAGTTTACAGGGCTCCTACGAGCAGTACTTC. Amino acid sequence: CASSLQGSYEQYF.

This clone was observed once. This CDR3 is also generated by other DNA sequences in the sample. The chain carries TRBV28 and TRBJ2-7, with 11 bases matching TRBD2. The V gene's germline CDR1 is MDHEN and CDR2 SYDVKM. V trimming: 3 bases; J trimming: 3 bases; junction bases outside the gene matches: 1. This CDR3 is built from 14 residues. CDR3 sequence (DNA): TGTGCCAGCAGTTTCGGGACTAGCGGCTACGAGCAGTACTTC. Its protein is CASSFGTSGYEQYF.

CDR3 sequence (DNA): TGTGCCTGGACTCAACATGGAATAGCGTACGAGCAGTACTTC. Translated, it gives CAWTQHGIAYEQYF. The V call is TRBV30, the J call TRBJ2-7; D may be TRBD2 (5 bases). CDR1 and CDR2 from the germline V gene are GTSNPN and SVGIG (reference sequence). V gave up 4 bases and J gave up 4 bases, with 17 bases separating them. This CDR3 spans 14 amino acids.

The chain carries TRBV15 and TRBJ2-2, with D maybe TRBD2 (6 bases). CDR1 and CDR2 (germline): LNHNV, YYDKDF (reference sequence). V lost 1 base to trimming and J lost 3 bases, with 9 bases between them. This CDR3 region has 15 residues. The DNA for the CDR3 is TGTGCCACCAGCAGAGGGGGGGTCTACACCGGGGAGCTGTTTTTT. Amino acid sequence: CATSRGGVYTGELFF.

The V gene is TRBV9, the J gene TRBJ2-6, with D possibly matching TRBD1 (5 bases). The CDR3 spans 18 residues. The V gene's germline CDR1 is SGDLS and CDR2 YYNGEE. The V end was cut by 4 bases, the J end by 0 bases, with 17 bases between. CDR3 in amino acids: CASSTGQLPLSGANVLTF. The CDR3 DNA sequence: TGTGCCAGCAGCACAGGACAACTACCTCTCTCTGGGGCCAACGTCCTGACTTTC. The variable domain in full, completed from reference TRBV9 and TRBJ2-6, reads DSGVTQTPKHLITATGQRVTLRCSPRSGDLSVYWYQQSLDQGLQFLIQYYNGEERAKGNILERFSAQQFPDLHSELNLSSLELGDSALYFCASSTGQLPLSGANVLTFGAGSRLTVL.

The genes are TRBV10-3 and TRBJ1-2, with 9 bases identical to TRBD1. This CDR3 contains 13 residues. Germline CDR1 ENHRY, CDR2 SYGVKD. J was trimmed by 12 bases and V by 9 bases; bases with no gene match: 14. The CDR3 loop is CAMGTGTGNRNTF. Here the CDR3 DNA reads TGTGCCATGGGGACCGGGACAGGGAATAGGAACACCTTC.

V is TRBV7-9 and J is TRBJ2-2, with D maybe TRBD1 (5 bases). Germline V gives CDR1 SEHNR, CDR2 FQNEAQ (reference sequence). The CDR3 spans 15 residues. V lost 0 bases and J 0 bases, leaving 5 bases between the germline ends. CDR3 coding DNA: TGTGCCAGCAGCTTAGCCAGGGCGAACACCGGGGAGCTGTTTTTT. This codes for CASSLARANTGELFF.

The chain recombines TRBV6-5 with TRBJ2-1; the D gene is possibly TRBD1 (5 bases). CDR1 is MNHEY and CDR2 is SVGAGI in the germline V gene. V gave up 6 bases and J gave up 7 bases, with 7 bases separating them. The CDR3 is 11 amino acids. The CDR3 DNA follows: TGTGCCAGCAGCCCAGGGAATGAGCAGTTCTTC. Protein sequence: CASSPGNEQFF.

The CDR3: CASAPGTGVLNYGYTF. The CDR3 bases are TGTGCCAGCGCCCCCGGGACAGGGGTGTTAAACTATGGCTACACCTTC. This sequence joins TRBV28 and TRBJ1-2; 10 bases are shared with TRBD1. Germline trimming cut 8 bases from V and 2 bases from J; bases unmatched to any gene: 11. This CDR3 has 16 residues. From germline, CDR1 is MDHEN and CDR2 SYDVKM.